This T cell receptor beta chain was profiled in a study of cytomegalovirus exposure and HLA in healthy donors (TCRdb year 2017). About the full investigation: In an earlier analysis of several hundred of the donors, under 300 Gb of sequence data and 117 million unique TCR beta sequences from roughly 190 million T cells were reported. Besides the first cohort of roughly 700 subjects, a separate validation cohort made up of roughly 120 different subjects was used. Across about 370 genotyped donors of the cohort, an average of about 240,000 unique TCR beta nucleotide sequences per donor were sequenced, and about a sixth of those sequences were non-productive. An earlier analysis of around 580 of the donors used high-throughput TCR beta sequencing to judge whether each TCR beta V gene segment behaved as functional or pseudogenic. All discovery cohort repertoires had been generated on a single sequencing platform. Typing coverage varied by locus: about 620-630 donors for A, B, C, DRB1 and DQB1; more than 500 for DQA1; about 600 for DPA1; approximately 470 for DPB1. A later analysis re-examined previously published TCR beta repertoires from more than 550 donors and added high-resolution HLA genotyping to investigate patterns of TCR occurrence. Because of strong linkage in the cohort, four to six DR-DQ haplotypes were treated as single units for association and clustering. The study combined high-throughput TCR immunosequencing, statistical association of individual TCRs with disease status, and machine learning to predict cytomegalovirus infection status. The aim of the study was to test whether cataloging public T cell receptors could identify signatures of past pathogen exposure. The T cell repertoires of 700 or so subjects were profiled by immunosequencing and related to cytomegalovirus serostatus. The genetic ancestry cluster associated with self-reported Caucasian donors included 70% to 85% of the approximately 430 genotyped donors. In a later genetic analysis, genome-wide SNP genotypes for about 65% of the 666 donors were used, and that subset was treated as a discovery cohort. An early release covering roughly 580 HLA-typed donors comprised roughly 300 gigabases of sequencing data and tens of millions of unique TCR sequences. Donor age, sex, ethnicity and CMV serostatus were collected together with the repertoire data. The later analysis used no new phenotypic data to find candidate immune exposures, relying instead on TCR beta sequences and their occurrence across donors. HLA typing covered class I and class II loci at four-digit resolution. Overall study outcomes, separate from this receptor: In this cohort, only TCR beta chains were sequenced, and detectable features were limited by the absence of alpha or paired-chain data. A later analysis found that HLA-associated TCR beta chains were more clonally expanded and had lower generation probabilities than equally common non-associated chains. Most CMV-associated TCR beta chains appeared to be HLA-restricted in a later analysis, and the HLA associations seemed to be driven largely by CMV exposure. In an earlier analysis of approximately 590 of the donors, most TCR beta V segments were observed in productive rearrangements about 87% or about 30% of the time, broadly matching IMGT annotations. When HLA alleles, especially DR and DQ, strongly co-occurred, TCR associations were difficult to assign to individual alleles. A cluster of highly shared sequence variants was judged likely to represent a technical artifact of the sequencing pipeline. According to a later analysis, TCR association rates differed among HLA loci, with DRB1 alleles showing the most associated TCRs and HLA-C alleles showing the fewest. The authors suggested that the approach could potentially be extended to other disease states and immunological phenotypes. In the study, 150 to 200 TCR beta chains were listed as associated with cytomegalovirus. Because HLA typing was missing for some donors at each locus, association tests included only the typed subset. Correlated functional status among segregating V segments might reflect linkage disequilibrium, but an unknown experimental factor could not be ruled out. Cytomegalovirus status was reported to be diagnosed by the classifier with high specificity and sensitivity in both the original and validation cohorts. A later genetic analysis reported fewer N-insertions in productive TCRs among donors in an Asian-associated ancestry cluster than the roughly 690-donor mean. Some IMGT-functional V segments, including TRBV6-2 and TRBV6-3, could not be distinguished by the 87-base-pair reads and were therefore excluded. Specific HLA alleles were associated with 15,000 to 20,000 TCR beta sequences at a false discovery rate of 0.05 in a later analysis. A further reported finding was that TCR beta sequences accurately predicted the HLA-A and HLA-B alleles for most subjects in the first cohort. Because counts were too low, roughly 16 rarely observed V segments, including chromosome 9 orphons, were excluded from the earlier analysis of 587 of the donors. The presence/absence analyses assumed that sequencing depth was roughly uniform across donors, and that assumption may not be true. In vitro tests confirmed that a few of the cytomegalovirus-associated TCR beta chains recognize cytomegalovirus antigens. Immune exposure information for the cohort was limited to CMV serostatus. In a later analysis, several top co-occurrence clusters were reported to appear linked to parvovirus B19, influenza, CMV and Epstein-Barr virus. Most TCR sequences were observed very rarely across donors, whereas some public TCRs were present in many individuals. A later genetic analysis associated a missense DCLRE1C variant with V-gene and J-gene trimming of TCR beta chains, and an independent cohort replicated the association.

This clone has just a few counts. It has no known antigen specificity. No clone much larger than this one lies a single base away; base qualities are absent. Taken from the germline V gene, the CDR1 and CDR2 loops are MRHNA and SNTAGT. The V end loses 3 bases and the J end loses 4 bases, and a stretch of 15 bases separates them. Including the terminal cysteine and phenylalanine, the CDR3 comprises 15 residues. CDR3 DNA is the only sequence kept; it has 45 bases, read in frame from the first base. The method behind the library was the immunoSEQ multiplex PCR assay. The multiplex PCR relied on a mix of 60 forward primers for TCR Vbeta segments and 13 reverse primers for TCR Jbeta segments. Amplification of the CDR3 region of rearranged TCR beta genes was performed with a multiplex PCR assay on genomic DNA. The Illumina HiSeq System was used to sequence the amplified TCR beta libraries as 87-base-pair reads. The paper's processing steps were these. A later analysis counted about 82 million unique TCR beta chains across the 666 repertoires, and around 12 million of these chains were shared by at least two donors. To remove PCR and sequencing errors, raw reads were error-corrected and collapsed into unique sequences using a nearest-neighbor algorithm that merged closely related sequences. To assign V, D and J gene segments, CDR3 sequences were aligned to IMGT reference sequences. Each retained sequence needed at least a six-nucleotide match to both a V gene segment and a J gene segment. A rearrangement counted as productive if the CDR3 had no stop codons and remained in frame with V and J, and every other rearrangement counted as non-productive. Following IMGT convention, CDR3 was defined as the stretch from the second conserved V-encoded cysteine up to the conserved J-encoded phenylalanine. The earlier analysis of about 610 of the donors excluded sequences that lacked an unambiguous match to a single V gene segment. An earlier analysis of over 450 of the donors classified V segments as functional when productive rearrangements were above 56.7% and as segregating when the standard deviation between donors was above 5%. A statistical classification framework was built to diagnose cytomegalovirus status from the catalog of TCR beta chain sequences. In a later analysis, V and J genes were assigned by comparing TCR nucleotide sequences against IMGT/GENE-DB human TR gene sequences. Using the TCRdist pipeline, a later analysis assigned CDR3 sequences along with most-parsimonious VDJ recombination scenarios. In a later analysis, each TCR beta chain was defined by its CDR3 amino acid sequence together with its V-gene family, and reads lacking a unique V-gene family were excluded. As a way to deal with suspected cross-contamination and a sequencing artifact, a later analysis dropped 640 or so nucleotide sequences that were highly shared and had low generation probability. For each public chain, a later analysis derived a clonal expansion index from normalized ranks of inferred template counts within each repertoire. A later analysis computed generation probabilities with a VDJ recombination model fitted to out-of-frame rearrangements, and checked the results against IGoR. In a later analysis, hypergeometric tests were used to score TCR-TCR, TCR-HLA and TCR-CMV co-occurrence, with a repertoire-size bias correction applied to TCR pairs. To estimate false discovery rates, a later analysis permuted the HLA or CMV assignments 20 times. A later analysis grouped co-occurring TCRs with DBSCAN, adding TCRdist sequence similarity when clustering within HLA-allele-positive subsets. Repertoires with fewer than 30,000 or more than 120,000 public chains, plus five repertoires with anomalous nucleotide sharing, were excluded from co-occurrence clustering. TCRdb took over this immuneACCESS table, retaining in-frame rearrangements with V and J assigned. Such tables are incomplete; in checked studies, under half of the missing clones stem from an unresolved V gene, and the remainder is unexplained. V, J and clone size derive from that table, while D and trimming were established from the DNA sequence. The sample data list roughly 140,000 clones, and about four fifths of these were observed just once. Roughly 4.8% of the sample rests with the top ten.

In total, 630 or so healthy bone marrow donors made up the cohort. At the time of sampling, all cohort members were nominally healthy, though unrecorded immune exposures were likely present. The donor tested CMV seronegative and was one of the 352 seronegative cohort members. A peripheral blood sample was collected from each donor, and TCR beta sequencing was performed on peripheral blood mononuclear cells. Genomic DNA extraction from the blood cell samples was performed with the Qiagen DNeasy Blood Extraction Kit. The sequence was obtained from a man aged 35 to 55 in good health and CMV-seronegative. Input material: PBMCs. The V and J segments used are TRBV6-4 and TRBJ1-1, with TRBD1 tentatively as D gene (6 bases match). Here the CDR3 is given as CASSEEGGLGTEAFF. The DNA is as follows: TGTGCCAGCAGTGAAGAGGGGGGGCTTGGCACTGAAGCTTTCTTT.